This TCR beta chain originates from a study of T cells in tuberculosis. Findings and caveats of the study: Active tuberculosis TCR-alpha repertoires lay closer to GMM-specific TCRs than IGRA-negative controls, suggesting clonal expansion. A GMM-specific repertoire classifier reached approximately 90% accuracy, AUROC 0.85 to 0.95.

Trimming removed 9 bases from V and 4 bases from J; junction bases left unmatched: 7. This CDR3 is built from 14 residues. Germline V gives CDR1 SGHTA, CDR2 FQGNSA. Sequencing used immunoSEQ multiplex PCR; TCRdb keeps in-frame clones, though not all of them. The data hold 28,000 or so clones, with 90% observed a single time. On average around 95,000 T cells per donor were immunosequenced. In regard to this clone: As yet, its antigen is unknown.

The origin of this receptor is a donor aged 10 to 29 with latent tuberculosis or without tuberculosis infection. V gene TRBV7-2 combines with J gene TRBJ2-1; 9 nucleotides line up with TRBD1. The sample taken for sequencing was PBMCs. The CDR3 reads CASSPGQGYNEQFF. The CDR3 bases are TGTGCCAGTAGTCCGGGACAGGGTTACAATGAGCAGTTCTTC.